This TCR beta chain was recovered during a study of shared clonotypes between healthy human individuals. Clones were read by immunoSEQ multiplex PCR, and TCRdb kept only the in-frame ones, dropping some. The top ten clones hold 0.14% of a sample with a few million clones, approximately 94% of them seen once. This clonotype was sampled from a man in his late teens or twenties in good health. Sequenced material: naive CD4+ T cells sorted from blood. Sample subset: CD45RA+ positively selected.

CDR3 coding DNA: TGTGCCATTGGAGCGGACGGGGGGACCGGGGAGCTGTTTTTT. Protein sequence: CAIGADGGTGELFF. The chain has TRBV25-1 and TRBJ2-2; TRBD2 matches at 7 bases. The ends lost 10 bases at V and 5 bases at J; junction bases unmatched: 10. The germline gives CDR1 MGHDK, CDR2 SYGVNS. The CDR3 consists of 14 residues.